These T cell receptor beta chains were read from a single sample in a study of cytomegalovirus exposure and HLA in healthy donors. Sequenced by immunoSEQ multiplex PCR; TCRdb stores in-frame clones only, minus some. The sample has about 150,000 clones; roughly four fifths are singletons. Sample: PBMCs. The origin of the receptors is a man younger than 45 in good health and CMV-seronegative. CDR3s include the opening cysteine and the closing phenylalanine or tryptophan. Fields, in order: V gene, clone size, J gene, CDR3 length, D gene, CDR3 DNA, CDR3 protein. The D gene is left open where the match is weak. Clone sizes are given selectively: once, few, many, or a class where the clone is expanded.

V: TRBV9; size: NA; J: TRBJ1-1; length: 15; D: NA; DNA: TGTGCCAGCAGCGTAGCCGAGACAGGGAACACTGAAGCTTTCTTT; CDR3: CASSVAETGNTEAFF
V: TRBV5-6; size: NA; J: TRBJ1-1; length: 13; D: TRBD1; DNA: TGTGCCAGCAGCGGATACAGGGGGCAAGGAGCTTTCTTT; CDR3: CASSGYRGQGAFF
V: TRBV11-2; size: NA; J: TRBJ2-1; length: 12; D: NA; DNA: TGTGCCAGCTCCGGACTGGACAATGAGCAGTTCTTC; CDR3: CASSGLDNEQFF
V: TRBV5-4; size: NA; J: TRBJ2-3; length: 13; D: NA; DNA: TGTGCCAGCAGCTTGAAAGGAGTTGATACGCAGTATTTT; CDR3: CASSLKGVDTQYF
V: TRBV2; size: NA; J: TRBJ2-5; length: 11; D: NA; DNA: TGTGCCAGCAGTGTTAGAGAGACCCAGTACTTC; CDR3: CASSVRETQYF
V: TRBV7-8; size: few; J: TRBJ1-5; length: 13; D: NA; DNA: TGTGCCAGCACCGTTCGGGAGGGCCAGCCCCAGCATTTT; CDR3: CASTVREGQPQHF
V: TRBV5-1; size: NA; J: TRBJ1-3; length: 14; D: NA; DNA: TGCGCCAGCACCCCCCTCGGGGGAGGAAACACCATATATTTT; CDR3: CASTPLGGGNTIYF
V: TRBV6-6; size: NA; J: TRBJ2-2; length: 15; D: TRBD1; DNA: TGTGCCAGCAGTATGGGACAGGGAAACACCGGGGAGCTGTTTTTT; CDR3: CASSMGQGNTGELFF
V: TRBV19; size: NA; J: TRBJ2-5; length: 16; D: TRBD2; DNA: TGTGCCAGTAGTGCCGGGCGGGGGTCCTACCAAGAGACCCAGTACTTC; CDR3: CASSAGRGSYQETQYF
V: TRBV6-1; size: NA; J: TRBJ1-6; length: 14; D: NA; DNA: TGTGCCAGCCGGGGCGGGGAGGCCGCTTCACCCCTCCACTTT; CDR3: CASRGGEAASPLHF
V: TRBV7-7; size: NA; J: TRBJ2-2; length: 14; D: NA; DNA: TGTGCCAGCAGCCCGGAACTAGCAACCGGGGAGCTGTTTTTT; CDR3: CASSPELATGELFF
V: TRBV4-2; size: few; J: TRBJ1-3; length: 16; D: TRBD1; DNA: TGTGCCAGCAGCCCTATTGGACAGGCCTCTGGAAACACCATATATTTT; CDR3: CASSPIGQASGNTIYF
V: TRBV28; size: few; J: TRBJ2-2; length: 16; D: NA; DNA: TGTGCCAGCAGTTTATCGGCAGGCGCGAACACCGGGGAGCTGTTTTTT; CDR3: CASSLSAGANTGELFF
V: TRBV6-1; size: NA; J: TRBJ1-2; length: 13; D: NA; DNA: TGTGCCAGCTGGACGGCGGGAAACTATGGCTACACCTTC; CDR3: CASWTAGNYGYTF
V: TRBV28; size: NA; J: TRBJ1-5; length: 13; D: TRBD1; DNA: TGTGCCAGCGAGACAGGGGGCGCTTACCCCCAGCATTTT; CDR3: CASETGGAYPQHF
V: TRBV28; size: NA; J: TRBJ1-5; length: 16; D: NA; DNA: TGTGCCAGCAGTTTAGTAGACAGACTGGGTAGTCAGCCCCAGCATTTT; CDR3: CASSLVDRLGSQPQHF
V: TRBV18; size: NA; J: TRBJ1-5; length: 13; D: TRBD1; DNA: TGTGCCAGCTCACGACAGGGTAATCAGCCCCAGCATTTT; CDR3: CASSRQGNQPQHF
V: TRBV11-2; size: once; J: TRBJ1-1; length: 15; D: NA; DNA: TGTGCCAGCAGCCCCCCTCAGGACACAAACACTGAAGCTTTCTTT; CDR3: CASSPPQDTNTEAFF
V: TRBV5-1; size: NA; J: TRBJ2-7; length: 15; D: TRBD1; DNA: TGCGCCAGCAGCGGAGACAGGGTAGGGTCCTACGAGCAGTACTTC; CDR3: CASSGDRVGSYEQYF
V: TRBV20-1; size: NA; J: TRBJ1-1; length: 11; D: NA; DNA: TGCAGTGCTAGTAGGGGGTCTGAAGCTTTCTTT; CDR3: CSASRGSEAFF
V: TRBV7-8; size: NA; J: TRBJ2-3; length: 15; D: NA; DNA: TGTGCCAGCAGCTTAAGATATAGTAGCACAGATACGCAGTATTTT; CDR3: CASSLRYSSTDTQYF
V: TRBV6-1; size: NA; J: TRBJ1-2; length: 10; D: TRBD1; DNA: TGTCAGGGGGATCGCTATGGCTACACCTTC; CDR3: CQGDRYGYTF
V: TRBV6-1; size: NA; J: TRBJ2-7; length: 11; D: NA; DNA: TGTGTCCGAGGGTTCGCCTACGAGCAGTACTTC; CDR3: CVRGFAYEQYF
V: TRBV11-2; size: NA; J: TRBJ1-1; length: 16; D: TRBD1; DNA: TGTGCCAGCAGCCCTCGCCCGGACAGGTGGAACACTGAAGCTTTCTTT; CDR3: CASSPRPDRWNTEAFF
V: TRBV7-3; size: NA; J: TRBJ2-5; length: 13; D: TRBD1; DNA: TGTGCCAGCAGCCAGGGGGCCCAAGAGACCCAGTACTTC; CDR3: CASSQGAQETQYF
V: TRBV7-2; size: few; J: TRBJ2-1; length: 16; D: NA; DNA: TGTGCCAGCAGCTTAGACGGCAGGGGTTCCTACAATGAGCAGTTCTTC; CDR3: CASSLDGRGSYNEQFF
V: TRBV7-6; size: NA; J: TRBJ2-7; length: 15; D: NA; DNA: TGTGCCAGCAGCCCCGGGCGAAGCGGGTTCTACGAGCAGTACTTC; CDR3: CASSPGRSGFYEQYF
V: TRBV7-9; size: NA; J: TRBJ1-2; length: 15; D: NA; DNA: TGTGCCAGCAGCTTGGAGGGATATGCTAACTATGGCTACACCTTC; CDR3: CASSLEGYANYGYTF
V: TRBV6-5; size: NA; J: TRBJ1-1; length: 12; D: NA; DNA: TGTGCCAGCAGTCAACAAGGGAGGGTAGCTTTCTTT; CDR3: CASSQQGRVAFF
V: TRBV7-2; size: NA; J: TRBJ2-5; length: 13; D: NA; DNA: TGTGCCAGCAGCTTAGAACCGGAAGAGACCCAGTACTTC; CDR3: CASSLEPEETQYF
V: TRBV19; size: NA; J: TRBJ1-5; length: 13; D: NA; DNA: TGTGCCAGTAGTATAACAATGGATCAGCCCCAGCATTTT; CDR3: CASSITMDQPQHF
V: TRBV29-1; size: NA; J: TRBJ1-2; length: 11; D: NA; DNA: TGCAGCGCCAGACAGGATGGGGGCTACACCTTC; CDR3: CSARQDGGYTF
V: TRBV7-9; size: NA; J: TRBJ2-7; length: 16; D: NA; DNA: TGCGCCAGCAGCCCTAGTACAGGGAAGGGATCCTACGAGCAGTACTTC; CDR3: CASSPSTGKGSYEQYF
V: TRBV30; size: few; J: TRBJ2-5; length: 15; D: TRBD2; DNA: TGTGCCTGGAGTGTACGCGGGGGATTCTCGCAGACCCAGTACTTC; CDR3: CAWSVRGGFSQTQYF
V: TRBV5-5; size: NA; J: TRBJ1-1; length: 14; D: NA; DNA: TGTGCCAGCAGCCCCCAGGGGCCAAAGGGCGAAGCTTTCTTT; CDR3: CASSPQGPKGEAFF
V: TRBV6-5; size: NA; J: TRBJ2-7; length: 15; D: TRBD2; DNA: TGTGCCAACAGTTGGGCGAGCGGGAGATCTTACGAGCAGTACTTC; CDR3: CANSWASGRSYEQYF
V: TRBV5-1; size: few; J: TRBJ1-1; length: 14; D: TRBD1; DNA: TGCGCCAGCAGCTTAGGGACAGGGCCCACTGAAGCTTTCTTT; CDR3: CASSLGTGPTEAFF
V: TRBV11-2; size: NA; J: TRBJ2-7; length: 16; D: TRBD2; DNA: TGTGCCAGCAGCCTAGGGACTACGGGACTAGCATACGAGCAGTACTTC; CDR3: CASSLGTTGLAYEQYF
V: TRBV10-1; size: NA; J: TRBJ2-3; length: 15; D: NA; DNA: TGCGCCAGCAGTGATAGTAGCGGTCTTAAAGATACGCAGTATTTT; CDR3: CASSDSSGLKDTQYF
V: TRBV6-1; size: few; J: TRBJ1-1; length: 14; D: NA; DNA: TGTGCCAGCAGTGAAGACACCATGAACACTGAAGCTTTCTTT; CDR3: CASSEDTMNTEAFF
V: TRBV5-8; size: NA; J: TRBJ2-7; length: 13; D: NA; DNA: TGTGCCAGCAGCGCGGGGACTTCCTCCTACGAGTACTTC; CDR3: CASSAGTSSYEYF
V: TRBV19; size: NA; J: TRBJ2-1; length: 12; D: TRBD1; DNA: TGTGCCAGCCGGACAGGGAGCAATGAGCAGTTCTTC; CDR3: CASRTGSNEQFF
V: TRBV10-3; size: NA; J: TRBJ1-1; length: 15; D: NA; DNA: TGTGCCATCAGTGAGTCGCAGAAACTGAACACTGAAGCTTTCTTT; CDR3: CAISESQKLNTEAFF
V: TRBV28; size: NA; J: TRBJ2-7; length: 15; D: TRBD2; DNA: TGTGCCAGCAGTTCTAGCGGGGGGAGCTCCTACGAGCAGTACTTC; CDR3: CASSSSGGSSYEQYF
V: TRBV28; size: NA; J: TRBJ1-2; length: 14; D: TRBD1; DNA: TGTGCCAGCAGTGTCCCACAGGGGGCGGAGGGCTACACCTTC; CDR3: CASSVPQGAEGYTF
V: TRBV5-4; size: NA; J: TRBJ2-3; length: 14; D: TRBD2; DNA: TGTGCCAGCTCCAATAGCGGGGGGGCAGATACGCAGTATTTT; CDR3: CASSNSGGADTQYF
V: TRBV18; size: NA; J: TRBJ1-2; length: 14; D: TRBD1; DNA: TGTGCCAGCTCACCTACTGGACAGGACTATGGCTACACCTTC; CDR3: CASSPTGQDYGYTF
V: TRBV7-8; size: NA; J: TRBJ1-1; length: 14; D: NA; DNA: TGTGCCAGCAGCTTAACCACAGGCGGAACTGAAGCTTTCTTT; CDR3: CASSLTTGGTEAFF
V: TRBV5-1; size: NA; J: TRBJ2-3; length: 16; D: TRBD2; DNA: TGCGCCAGCAGCCCGTCAGAGCGGGGAAGCACAGATACGCAGTATTTT; CDR3: CASSPSERGSTDTQYF
V: TRBV6-5; size: NA; J: TRBJ2-7; length: 13; D: TRBD2; DNA: TGTGCCAGCACCCAACCCGGGGGGTACGAGCAGTACTTC; CDR3: CASTQPGGYEQYF
V: TRBV30; size: NA; J: TRBJ1-5; length: 15; D: NA; DNA: TGTGCCTGGAGTCCCCGTGGAGGCCGGACCCAGCCCCAGCATTTT; CDR3: CAWSPRGGRTQPQHF
V: TRBV30; size: NA; J: TRBJ1-1; length: 14; D: NA; DNA: TGTGCCTGGAGTGTAAGCGGGGTTCCCACTGAAGCTTTCTTT; CDR3: CAWSVSGVPTEAFF
V: TRBV9; size: NA; J: TRBJ2-3; length: 13; D: NA; DNA: TGTGCCAGCAGCGTTGGCAGTGCAGATACGCAGTATTTT; CDR3: CASSVGSADTQYF
V: TRBV11-3; size: NA; J: TRBJ2-5; length: 17; D: TRBD1; DNA: TGTGCCAGCAGCTTAGGGAGGACAGGGCAGTTCCGGGAGACCCAGTACTTC; CDR3: CASSLGRTGQFRETQYF